This TCR beta chain was obtained from a study of CD8+CD57+ T cells in acquired aplastic anemia. Whole-study context: Sorted CD4+ and CD8+ cells yielded 3.2 ug of DNA on average.

Genomic DNA acted as the template from which TCR beta VDJ combination and CDR3 sequence profiling were carried out. In TCRdb, the reads were re-called with MiXCR into one record per CDR3 protein. The table includes some 170,000 distinct CDR3 sequences, around 75% detected once. Those patients picked for sequencing had displayed CD8+CD57+ cell expansion on flow cytometry. Patients uniformly had severe acquired aplastic anemia. There was no therapy given to any patient before the blood sampling took place. Sequenced material: sorted CD4+, CD8+, or CD8+CD57+ T cells (not recorded which) from PBMCs. The TCR sequence derives from a human donor with aplastic anemia.

The CDR3 nucleotides read TGTGCCAGCAGCTTAGGATTCAGGGCGACACGCTCCTACAATGAGCAGTTCTTC. It specifies CASSLGFRATRSYNEQFF. The rearrangement uses TRBV7-2 and TRBJ2-1; D might be TRBD1 (5 bases). The V gene's germline CDR1 is SGHTA and CDR2 FQGNSA. This CDR3 is built from 18 residues. V was pared by 1 base and J by 0 bases, with 16 bases between.